This T cell receptor (beta chain) was retrieved from a study of read filtering for tumor transcriptome and immune sequencing. Across the whole study: Patients were 17 male and some 15 female, mean age around 70 years, range about 45 to 85. Revised staging placed 8 or 9 patients in R-ISS I, 15 to 20 in II, more than 5 in III.

This clonotype was counted ten times or more. CDR1 and CDR2 from the germline V gene are SGHRS and YFSETQ. This CDR3 contains 15 residues. The V end was cut by 2 bases, the J end by 0 bases, with 10 bases between. Every patient had bone marrow sampled while the disease was active. The library was built from around 0.4 ug RNA with molecular barcoded adaptors for alpha/delta and beta/gamma chains. TCRdb ran MiXCR on the reads and lists one entry per CDR3 protein. The sample carries 25,000 to 35,000 distinct CDR3 sequences, around 15% recorded once. The TCR originated in a donor aged 40 or over with multiple myeloma. Sequencing was carried out using a population of CD138-negative cells sorted from bone marrow. The chain has TRBV5-1 and TRBJ2-3; D is undetermined. This CDR3 is CASSFTRGSTDTQYF. DNA for the CDR3: TGCGCCAGCAGCTTTACTCGCGGAAGCACAGATACGCAGTATTTT.